This TCR beta chain originates from a study of human CD8 memory T cell subsets. The TCR beta sequencing libraries came from UMI-labeled 5' RACE. TCRdb re-called the 5' RACE reads and catalogs CDR3 proteins one per entry, DNA excluded. This table lists about 11,000 distinct CDR3 sequences. This CDR3 has 16 amino acids. The V gene's germline CDR1 is MGHRA and CDR2 YSYEKL. The chain combines TRBV4-1 with TRBJ2-3; as DNA is missing, the TRBD2 call by TCRdb cannot be tested. The sequencing input was CD8+ stem-like memory T cells (TSCM and TCM) sorted from PBMCs. Subset specified: stem-like memory CD8 T cells (TSTEM), CCR7+ PD-1- TIGIT-. The clonotype originates from a human donor in good health. CDR3 in amino acids: CASSQGLAEYTDTQYF.